Below, 22 T cell receptor beta chains from the same sample are listed, as sequenced in a study of spatial heterogeneity in lung cancer. Their cognate antigens are unknown. One entry per CDR3 protein results from TCRdb running MiXCR on the 5' RACE reads. The repertoire holds 13,000 to 15,000 distinct CDR3 sequences, with about 4.8% as singletons. Findings of the study overall: The number of expanded tumor alpha and beta chains correlated with mutation number.

Time point indicated: sample taken at primary tumor resection. The starting material was lung tumor tissue, obtained at surgery. The receptors stem from a female donor with early-stage non-small cell lung cancer.

CDR3 coding DNA: TGCGCCATCGGGACTAGCTCCTACGAGCAGTACTTC. It codes for CAIGTSSYEQYF. The chain couples TRBV10-1 to TRBJ2-7, with 8 bases lining up with TRBD2. CDR1 is WNHNN, CDR2 SYGVQD, per germline (reference sequence). The CDR3 sequence is 12 residues long. The V segment lost 10 bases and the J segment 0 bases; nucleotides outside the gene matches: 2.

This clonotype was picked up many times. The V and J genes are TRBV6-2 or TRBV6-3 and TRBJ2-1, with D possibly TRBD2 on 5 matching bases. Germline CDR1 is MNHEY and CDR2 is SVGEGT. This CDR3 comprises 14 residues. V lost 1 base, J lost 6 bases, and 10 bases lay in between. In DNA form, the CDR3 reads TGTGCCAGCAGTTACTTCCTAGCCCGCAATGAGCAGTTCTTC. Protein: CASSYFLARNEQFF.

This clonotype is termed medium-sized (0.01 to 0.1%). The chain has TRBV10-3 and TRBJ2-7; D is possibly TRBD1 (6 bases). The V end was cut by 2 bases, the J end by 0 bases, with 14 bases between. There are 16 residues in the CDR3. Per the germline V gene, CDR1 is ENHRY and CDR2 is SYGVKD. The CDR3 nucleotides are TGTGCCATCAGTGAGCACGGGGACACCAGCTCCTACGAGCAGTACTTC. Translated, it gives CAISEHGDTSSYEQYF.

The table lists this clonotype with many counts. The CDR3 sequence: CASSMGLYQPQHF. The CDR3 DNA follows: TGTGCCAGCAGCATGGGACTATACCAGCCCCAGCATTTT. V is TRBV5-8 and J is TRBJ1-5; D perhaps matches TRBD1 (5 bases). Germline-derived CDR1 and CDR2 are SGHTS and YDEGEE. Trimming took 4 bases from V and 7 from J, leaving 12 bases between them. The CDR3 has 13 residues.

The chain couples TRBV5-8 to TRBJ2-7, with D hard to call. Germline V gives CDR1 SGHTS, CDR2 YDEGEE. This CDR3 spans 12 amino acids. The V gene lost 4 bases and the J gene lost 4 bases, with 9 bases spanning the gap. The CDR3 reads CASSNRNYEQYF. The DNA for the CDR3 is TGTGCCAGCAGCAACCGAAATTACGAGCAGTACTTC.

This chain connects TRBV6-2 or TRBV6-3 to TRBJ2-2; TRBD1 aligns across 7 bases. The length of the CDR3 is 16 residues. Germline-derived CDR1 and CDR2 are MNHEY and SVGEGT. J was trimmed by 3 bases and V by 3 bases; bases with no gene match: 7. The CDR3 sequence is CASSYSRDSYTGELFF. In DNA, the CDR3 is TGTGCCAGCAGTTATTCCCGGGACAGCTACACCGGGGAGCTGTTTTTT.

This clonotype was picked up a small number of times. J is TRBJ1-1 and V is TRBV20-1, with TRBD1 as a possible D gene (5 bases). V lost 6 bases to trimming and J lost 7 bases, with 15 bases between them. The CDR3 is 12 residues long. Germline V CDR1 and CDR2: DFQATT, SNEGSKA (reference sequence). This chain's CDR3 is CSARIGRDEAFF. CDR3 DNA: TGCAGTGCCCGAATCGGCAGGGATGAAGCTTTCTTT.

This clonotype was counted ten times or more. This chain links TRBV30 with TRBJ1-1; 8 positions agree with TRBD1. The trim removed 4 bases at V and 8 bases at J, leaving 9 bases unmatched. This CDR3 is 13 amino acids long. The V gene's germline CDR1 is GTSNPN and CDR2 SVGIG (reference sequence). The CDR3 is CAWIRARQGEAFF. As DNA, the CDR3 is TGTGCCTGGATTCGGGCTAGACAGGGGGAAGCTTTCTTT.

This clonotype was found a few times. J is TRBJ1-5 and V is TRBV10-3, with D unresolved. Trimming took 6 bases from V and 1 from J, leaving 7 bases between them. The CDR3 has 13 residues. Germline assignment: CDR1 ENHRY and CDR2 SYGVKD. The CDR3: CAIRDASNQPQHF. The CDR3 DNA reads as TGTGCCATCAGGGATGCGAGCAATCAGCCCCAGCATTTT.

This clonotype occurred many times. The DNA for the CDR3 is TGTGCCAGCAGCTCCTATTTGGGACAGGGCTCCTACGAGCAGTACTTC. Protein product: CASSSYLGQGSYEQYF. V usage is TRBV5-4 and J usage is TRBJ2-7, with TRBD1 identical over 9 bases. The germline CDR1 and CDR2 sequences are SGHNT and YYREEE (reference sequence). J lost 0 bases, V lost 3 bases, and 7 bases had no gene match. The CDR3 length is 16 residues.

This clonotype was found many times. The CDR3 protein is CSATSGTGGNEQYF. As DNA, the CDR3 is TGCAGTGCTACCTCCGGGACAGGGGGCAACGAGCAGTACTTC. The chain recombines TRBV20-1 with TRBJ2-7, with TRBD1 matching over 12 bases. Per germline, CDR1 DFQATT and CDR2 SNEGSKA (reference sequence). This CDR3 is 14 amino acids long. The ends lost 4 bases at V and 5 bases at J; junction bases unmatched: 6.

The CDR3 sequence is CVGTGGTNEKLFF. As DNA, the CDR3 is TGCGTCGGTACAGGGGGAACTAATGAAAAACTGTTTTTT. The J gene is TRBJ1-4, the V gene TRBV29-1; 8 bases agree with TRBD1. Germline CDR1 and CDR2: SQVTM and ANQGSEA. The CDR3 length is 13 residues.

Ten or more counts support this clonotype. This chain connects TRBV28 to TRBJ1-1; D possibly corresponds to TRBD1 (5 bases). The CDR3 consists of 14 residues. V was clipped by 4 bases and J by 0 bases, with 9 bases between them. Looked up from germline, CDR1 is MDHEN and CDR2 is SYDVKM. The CDR3 nucleotides are TGTGCCAGCAGTTCTGGGACGGTGAACACTGAAGCTTTCTTT. Its protein is CASSSGTVNTEAFF.

V and J are TRBV18 and TRBJ2-7; 11 positions agree with TRBD1. The CDR3 totals 17 residues. Germline V gene lookup returns CDR1 KGHSH and CDR2 LQKENI. V lost 2 bases, J lost 0 bases, and 6 bases stayed unmatched. The CDR3 protein is CASSPSGTGGISYEQYF. In nucleotides, the CDR3 is TGTGCCAGCTCACCATCCGGGACAGGGGGAATCTCCTACGAGCAGTACTTC.

This clonotype came up many times. The CDR3 DNA follows: TGCAGTGCTAGGGGGCAGAACACTGAAGCTTTCTTT. Amino acid sequence: CSARGQNTEAFF. The J gene is TRBJ1-1, the V gene TRBV20-1; D might be TRBD1 (5 bases). In germline, CDR1 is DFQATT, CDR2 SNEGSKA (reference sequence). The CDR3 length is 12 residues. The V gene lost 3 bases and the J gene lost 1 base, with 6 bases spanning the gap.

This clonotype was recorded at least ten times. The CDR3 loop is CASAERQGASRANEKLFF. The CDR3 bases are TGTGCCAGCGCCGAGAGACAGGGGGCGTCAAGAGCTAATGAAAAACTGTTTTTT. The chain joins TRBV28 to TRBJ1-4; TRBD1 matches at 10 bases. The CDR3 contains 18 residues. Germline CDR1 and CDR2: MDHEN and SYDVKM. V lost 8 bases to trimming and J lost 3 bases; unmatched junction nucleotides: 15.

This clonotype was picked up many times. This sequence joins TRBV6-5 and TRBJ1-1, with D unresolved. The ends were cut back, 8 bases at V and 2 bases at J, with 12 bases in the middle. The CDR3 sequence is 13 residues long. CDR1 and CDR2 (germline): MNHEY, SVGAGI. CDR3 protein: CASRQGINTEAFF. DNA for the CDR3: TGTGCCAGCCGACAAGGGATAAACACTGAAGCTTTCTTT.

This clonotype is categorized as hyperexpanded. The chain uses TRBV7-3 and TRBJ2-1; the D is unclear. V shed 0 bases and J shed 0 bases, with 9 bases lying between them. The CDR3 is made up of 16 amino acids. CDR1 and CDR2 from the germline V gene are SGHTA and FQGTGA. The CDR3 DNA follows: TGTGCCAGCAGCTTAACGGTAGGACCCTCCTACAATGAGCAGTTCTTC. Encoded protein: CASSLTVGPSYNEQFF. Supplemented by reference TRBV7-3 and TRBJ2-1, the full variable domain reads GAGVSQTPSNKVTEKGKYVELRCDPISGHTALYWYRQSLGQGPEFLIYFQGTGAADDSGLPNDRFFAVRPEGSVSTLKIQRTERGDSAVYLCASSLTVGPSYNEQFFGPGTRLTVL.

Many counts were recorded for this clonotype. The chain has TRBV5-8 and TRBJ1-2, with TRBD1 as a possible D gene (5 bases). The CDR3 runs 13 residues. CDR1 and CDR2 from the germline V gene are SGHTS and YDEGEE. V was clipped by 0 bases and J by 7 bases, with 10 bases between them. CDR3 residues: CASSLVWQGGYTF. The CDR3 DNA sequence: TGTGCCAGCAGCTTGGTCTGGCAGGGTGGCTACACCTTC.

This clonotype showed up just a few times. This chain connects TRBV30 to TRBJ1-1, with D uncertain. With 4 bases removed from V and 0 bases from J, the gap between germline ends came to 12 bases. From germline, CDR1 is GTSNPN and CDR2 SVGIG (reference sequence). The CDR3 runs 14 residues. The CDR3 loop is CAWTLQTMNTEAFF. The CDR3 DNA reads as TGTGCCTGGACCTTACAAACAATGAACACTGAAGCTTTCTTT.

This clonotype was detected a few times. The genes are TRBV6-6 and TRBJ1-5; D gene uncertain. Germline CDR1 reads MNHNY; CDR2 reads SVGAGI (reference sequence). There are 14 residues in the CDR3. Between the trimmed V and J ends, which lost 7 bases and 1 base, there was a span of 11 bases. The CDR3: CASNPGRSNQPQHF. The CDR3 bases are TGTGCCAGCAATCCAGGACGGAGCAATCAGCCCCAGCATTTT.

This clonotype was counted only a few times. The chain is built from TRBV7-8 and TRBJ1-2, with D possibly matching TRBD1 (6 bases). The CDR3 spans 14 residues. The V end was cut by 5 bases, the J end by 8 bases, with 18 bases between. Germline CDR1 and CDR2: SGHVS and FQNEAQ. The CDR3 DNA follows: TGTGCCAGCAGCGCTCACGTGGGGGCGCTAGGCTACACCTTC. Translation gives CASSAHVGALGYTF.